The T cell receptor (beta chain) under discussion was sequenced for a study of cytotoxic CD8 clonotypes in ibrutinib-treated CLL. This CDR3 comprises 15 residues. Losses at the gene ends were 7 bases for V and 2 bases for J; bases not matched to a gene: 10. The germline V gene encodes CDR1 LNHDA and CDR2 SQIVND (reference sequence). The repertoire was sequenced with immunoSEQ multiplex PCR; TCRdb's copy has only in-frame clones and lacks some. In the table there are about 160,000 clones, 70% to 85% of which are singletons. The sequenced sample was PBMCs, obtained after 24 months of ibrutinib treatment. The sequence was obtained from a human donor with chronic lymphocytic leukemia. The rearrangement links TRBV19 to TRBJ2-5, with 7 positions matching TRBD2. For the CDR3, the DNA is TGTGCCAGTAAGGGGAGGGGTTGGGAGCAAGAGACCCAGTACTTC. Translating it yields CASKGRGWEQETQYF.